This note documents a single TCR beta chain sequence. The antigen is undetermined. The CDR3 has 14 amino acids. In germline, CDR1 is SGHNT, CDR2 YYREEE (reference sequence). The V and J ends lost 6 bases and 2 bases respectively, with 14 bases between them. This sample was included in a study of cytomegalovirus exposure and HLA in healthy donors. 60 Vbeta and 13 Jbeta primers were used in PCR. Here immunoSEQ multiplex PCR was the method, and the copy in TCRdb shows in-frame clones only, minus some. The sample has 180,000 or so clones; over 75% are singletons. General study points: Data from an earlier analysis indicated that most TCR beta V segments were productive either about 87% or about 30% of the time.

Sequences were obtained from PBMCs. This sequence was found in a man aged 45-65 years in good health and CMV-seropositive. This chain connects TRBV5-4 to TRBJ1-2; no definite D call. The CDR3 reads CASMRRDLNYGYTF. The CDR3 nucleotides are TGTGCCAGCATGCGACGGGATTTAAACTATGGCTACACCTTC.